This TCR beta chain stems from a study of a mutant IDH1 vaccine in newly diagnosed glioma. Broader study findings: In 80% to 95% of patients, immune responses induced by the vaccine occurred.

Sequenced by immunoSEQ multiplex PCR; TCRdb stores in-frame clones only, minus some. The sample comprises 30,000 to 35,000 clones, about 92% of which are singletons, and 2% to 2.5% rests with the top ten. Stated time point: week 47, end of study. In every dose of vaccine, 300 ug of mutant IDH1 20-mer peptide was given alongside topical imiquimod. Donor tumors were new WHO grade 3 or 4 IDH1-mutant, ATRX-lost astrocytomas. CDR3 length: 14 amino acids. CDR1 and CDR2 from the germline V gene are SGHRS and YFSETQ. Trimming took 2 bases from V and 7 from J, leaving 15 bases between them. Of note for this clone: Its target is unknown.

This receptor was obtained from a man aged 40-50 years with glioma. V usage is TRBV5-1 and J usage is TRBJ1-1; D is unresolved. The sample in question was PBMCs, obtained from a glioma patient whose treatment included an IDH1 peptide vaccine. The CDR3 sequence is CASSFDRLRDEAFF. The CDR3 bases are TGCGCCAGCAGCTTCGATCGGCTAAGGGATGAAGCTTTCTTT.